The 27 T cell receptor beta chains below all came from one sample that was sequenced in a study of T cell repertoires in cytomegalovirus infection. TCRdb redid the calling of the reads with MiXCR, one entry per CDR3 protein. The repertoire holds roughly 320,000 distinct CDR3 sequences, with around 10% as singletons. Material: PBMCs. The receptor source for this set is a human donor in good health (CMV status not recorded). Some clones in this sample may be carry-over from other donors' samples.

This clonotype was counted ten times or more. This sequence joins TRBV2 and TRBJ2-3, with 10 nucleotides matching TRBD1. CDR3 length equals 13 residues. Germline V lookup: CDR1 SNHLY, CDR2 FYNNEI. J gave up 5 bases and V 6 bases, and 2 bases lay outside the gene matches. The CDR3 DNA is TGTGCCAGCAGCCGGGACAGGGGAGATACGCAGTATTTT. Its protein is CASSRDRGDTQYF.

This chain joins TRBV20-1 and TRBJ1-6, with no clear D. Germline V gene sequence: CDR1 DFQATT, CDR2 SNEGSKA (reference sequence). The CDR3 consists of 15 residues. The germline V and J ends were trimmed by 3 bases and 0 bases, with 9 bases remaining between them. This chain's CDR3 is CSASLSSSYNSPLHF. CDR3 nucleotides: TGCAGTGCTAGTCTGTCTAGCTCCTATAATTCACCCCTCCACTTT.

There are many counts of this clonotype. The J gene is TRBJ2-7, the V gene TRBV4-1; the D gene is possibly TRBD2 (6 bases). V lost 0 bases and J lost 4, with 13 bases in between. This CDR3 contains 15 residues. Germline-derived CDR1 and CDR2 are MGHRA and YSYEKL. The CDR3 region has the DNA TGCGCCAGCAGCCAAGAGTCAGCAGGGACTTACGAGCAGTACTTC. Translation gives CASSQESAGTYEQYF.

This clonotype has ten or more counts. CDR3 nucleotides: TGTGCCAGCAGTTTATCGGGCCTGAACACTGAAGCTTTCTTT. Translated, it gives CASSLSGLNTEAFF. This sequence joins TRBV27 and TRBJ1-1, with D hard to call. Germline-derived CDR1 and CDR2 are MNHEY and SMNVEV (reference sequence). The CDR3 has 14 amino acids. Trimming stripped 0 bases from V and 0 bases from J, with 5 bases between.

This sequence joins TRBV29-1 and TRBJ2-7, with 8 bases that match TRBD1. The CDR3 has 13 amino acids. The V gene end was trimmed by 3 bases and the J gene end by 4 bases; junction bases not matched to a gene: 5. Germline V CDR1 and CDR2: SQVTM, ANQGSEA. In nucleotides, the CDR3 is TGCAGCGTTGAGGCGGACAGGGATTACGAGCAGTACTTC. Residues: CSVEADRDYEQYF.

The sample holds many counts of this clonotype. The rearrangement uses TRBV5-5 and TRBJ2-7, with no clear D. CDR1 is SGHKS, CDR2 YYEKEE, per germline (reference sequence). V lost 0 bases to trimming and J lost 5 bases, with 15 bases between them. The CDR3 consists of 15 residues. This CDR3 is CASSLEQLSANEQYF. CDR3 bases: TGTGCCAGCAGCTTGGAGCAGCTTTCGGCTAACGAGCAGTACTTC.

The J gene is TRBJ1-5, the V gene TRBV28, with 8 bases aligning to TRBD1. From germline, CDR1 is MDHEN and CDR2 SYDVKM. V shed 6 bases, J shed 0 bases, and the junction held 10 bases outside the gene matches. This CDR3 has 17 amino acids. The CDR3 coding sequence is TGTGCCAGCAGCCCCCAATCGACAGGGGCTAGCAATCAGCCCCAGCATTTT. Residues: CASSPQSTGASNQPQHF.

This clonotype was seen more than once but under ten times. The rearrangement uses TRBV2 and TRBJ1-1; no clear D. Trimming shortened V by 4 bases and J by 6 bases, and 9 bases separated the two germline ends. Germline V gives CDR1 SNHLY, CDR2 FYNNEI. There are 12 residues in the CDR3. The DNA for the CDR3 is TGTGCCAGCAGTGGCCCTCGGCCTGAAGCTTTCTTT. It yields the protein CASSGPRPEAFF.

This chain links TRBV28 with TRBJ2-2; 7 bases fit TRBD1. V lost 5 bases to trimming and J lost 1 base; unmatched junction nucleotides: 10. The CDR3 extends over 17 amino acids. Germline V gene data show CDR1 as MDHEN and CDR2 as SYDVKM. The DNA for the CDR3 is TGTGCCAGCAGTCCTACCCTGACAGGGTGGAACACCGGGGAGCTGTTTTTT. Encoded protein: CASSPTLTGWNTGELFF.

This clonotype was observed at least ten times. The genes are TRBV12-3 or TRBV12-4 and TRBJ1-4; D is perhaps TRBD1 (5 bases). The CDR3 totals 13 residues. Deletions cut 6 bases from V and 4 bases from J, with 9 bases between. The CDR3 DNA follows: TGTGCCAGCAGACGAGGGGTTAATGAAAAACTGTTTTTT. Protein: CASRRGVNEKLFF.

The chain is built from TRBV2 and TRBJ2-5; D possibly corresponds to TRBD1 (6 bases). V was clipped by 7 bases and J by 2 bases, with 11 bases between them. Germline V gene sequence: CDR1 SNHLY, CDR2 FYNNEI. The CDR3 consists of 13 residues. CDR3 bases: TGTGCCAGCAAGGGACAAATACAAGAGACCCAGTACTTC. Translation: CASKGQIQETQYF.

This clonotype was seen ten or more times. This sequence joins TRBV5-5 and TRBJ2-3, with D perhaps matching TRBD2 (5 bases). Germline-derived CDR1 and CDR2 are SGHKS and YYEKEE (reference sequence). V was cut by 5 bases and J by 4 bases, with 11 bases left in between. The CDR3 is 13 residues long. CDR3 DNA sequence: TGTGCCAGCAGAAGGTCCGGGGCAGATACGCAGTATTTT. Residues: CASRRSGADTQYF.

This clonotype was counted ten times or more. In nucleotides, the CDR3 is TGTGCCACCGGTATCTCCGGGACAGAAGAGACCCAGTACTTC. It specifies CATGISGTEETQYF. V and J are TRBV24-1 and TRBJ2-5; TRBD1 matches 7 bases. Unmatched junction bases numbered 9, after V lost 9 bases and J lost 3 bases. Germline CDR1 KGHDR, CDR2 SFDVKD. The CDR3 length is 14 residues.

In this sample, this clonotype turned up many times. The CDR3 DNA reads TGTGCCAGTAGCTTGGACAACACAGATACGCAGTATTTT. Translated: CASSLDNTDTQYF. This sequence joins TRBV19 and TRBJ2-3, with D possibly being TRBD1 (5 bases). This CDR3 contains 13 residues. The ends were cut back, 6 bases at V and 2 bases at J, with 9 bases in the middle. CDR1 is LNHDA, CDR2 SQIVND, per germline (reference sequence).

At least ten counts were recorded for this clonotype. The chain joins TRBV24-1 to TRBJ2-3; 7 bases map to TRBD1. The V gene end was trimmed by 4 bases and the J gene end by 3 bases; junction bases not matched to a gene: 3. The germline V gene has CDR1 KGHDR and CDR2 SFDVKD. This CDR3 comprises 14 residues. The CDR3 nucleotides are TGTGCCACCAGTGAGCCAGGGGGAACAGATACGCAGTATTTT. This gives the protein CATSEPGGTDTQYF.

Many counts were recorded for this clonotype. The chain combines TRBV6-1 with TRBJ2-1; weak D call: TRBD1 (6 bases). This CDR3 has 15 amino acids. CDR1 is MNHNS and CDR2 is SASEGT in the germline V gene. Trimming took 3 bases from V and 2 from J, leaving 11 bases between them. CDR3 amino acids: CASSEQGLTYNEQFF. The DNA for the CDR3 is TGTGCCAGCAGTGAGCAGGGGCTGACCTACAATGAGCAGTTCTTC.

This clonotype was seen many times. V usage is TRBV10-3 and J usage is TRBJ2-1, with TRBD2 as a possible D gene (5 bases). The V gene lost 4 bases and the J gene lost 9 bases, with 10 bases spanning the gap. The CDR3 is 12 amino acids. Germline CDR1 is ENHRY and CDR2 is SYGVKD. The CDR3 is CAISGSSGEQFF. The CDR3 nucleotides read TGTGCCATCAGTGGGAGCAGCGGTGAGCAGTTCTTC.

Ten or more counts support this clonotype. The chain employs TRBV27 and TRBJ2-2, with 9 bases fitting TRBD1. V dropped 8 bases and J dropped 5; count of bases not matched to a gene: 6. CDR3 length: 14 residues. Germline V gene sequence: CDR1 MNHEY, CDR2 SMNVEV (reference sequence). CDR3 bases: TGTGCCAGCCTGGACAGGGGAAGGACCGGGGAGCTGTTTTTT. It encodes CASLDRGRTGELFF.

This clonotype was counted at least ten times. This may stem from a read error, because a much larger clone lies one nucleotide away. V is TRBV2 and J is TRBJ2-2; D not resolved. The CDR3 length is 11 residues. The germline V gene has CDR1 SNHLY and CDR2 FYNNEI. V was cut by 6 bases and J by 4 bases, with 3 bases left in between. This CDR3 is CASRSTGELFF. The CDR3 nucleotides are TGTGCCAGCAGATCCACCGGGGAGCTGTTTTTT.

The chain employs TRBV20-1 and TRBJ1-4, with TRBD1 matching 12 bases. The junction had 4 bases not matched to a gene; V was cut back by 0 bases and J by 5 bases. Germline loops: CDR1 DFQATT, CDR2 SNEGSKA (reference sequence). This CDR3 spans 16 amino acids. CDR3 coding DNA: TGCAGTGCTAGAGATCGAGGGACAGGGGGCAATGAAAAACTGTTTTTT. Translating gives CSARDRGTGGNEKLFF.

This clonotype showed up many times. The DNA for the CDR3 is TGTGCCAGCAGTGCCGGACAGGGTACCCAAGAGACCCAGTACTTC. It encodes CASSAGQGTQETQYF. V is TRBV7-8 and J is TRBJ2-5, with 8 bases lining up with TRBD1. CDR1 is SGHVS, CDR2 FQNEAQ, per germline. The CDR3 covers 15 residues. With 6 bases clipped from V and 1 base from J, the junction kept 7 bases outside the gene matches.

This clonotype was seen ten or more times. The V call is TRBV29-1, the J call TRBJ2-5; D possibly corresponds to TRBD1 (7 bases). Per germline, CDR1 SQVTM and CDR2 ANQGSEA. This CDR3 is built from 14 residues. V gave up 5 bases and J gave up 4 bases, with 17 bases separating them. Here the CDR3 DNA reads TGCAGCGTTAATCAGGGGGGCTTTGGAGAGACCCAGTACTTC. Protein product: CSVNQGGFGETQYF. Based on the CDR3 plus reference TRBV29-1 and TRBJ2-5, the full variable domain is SAVISQKPSRDICQRGTSLTIQCQVDSQVTMMFWYRQQPGQSLTLIATANQGSEATYESGFVIDKFPISRPNLTFSTLTVSNMSPEDSSIYLCSVNQGGFGETQYFGPGTRLLVL.

This clonotype was seen a few times. This chain links TRBV5-6 with TRBJ1-1, with 8 bases matching TRBD1. Germline CDR1 and CDR2: SGHDT and YYEEEE. CDR3 length equals 15 residues. The trim removed 5 bases at V and 5 bases at J, leaving 11 bases unmatched. The CDR3 here is CASRLQGQEKTEAFF. The CDR3 nucleotides read TGTGCCAGCAGGCTGCAGGGACAGGAAAAAACTGAAGCTTTCTTT.

The chain uses TRBV9 and TRBJ2-1, with 8 bases aligning to TRBD2. The CDR3 is 17 amino acids. Germline V gene data show CDR1 as SGDLS and CDR2 as YYNGEE. V dropped 1 base and J dropped 3; count of bases not matched to a gene: 9. The CDR3 sequence: CASSVPLRGGNYNEQFF. The CDR3 nucleotides are TGTGCCAGCAGCGTACCTCTTCGGGGGGGAAACTACAATGAGCAGTTCTTC. The whole variable domain, remainder taken from reference TRBV9 and TRBJ2-1, is DSGVTQTPKHLITATGQRVTLRCSPRSGDLSVYWYQQSLDQGLQFLIQYYNGEERAKGNILERFSAQQFPDLHSELNLSSLELGDSALYFCASSVPLRGGNYNEQFFGPGTRLTVL.

The table lists this clonotype with many counts. The CDR3 loop is CASSLASGTKEQFF. The CDR3 DNA is TGTGCCAGCAGCCTCGCTTCAGGGACTAAGGAGCAGTTCTTC. The rearrangement uses TRBV11-3 and TRBJ2-1, with 7 bases aligning to TRBD2. The CDR3 sequence is 14 residues long. Germline CDR1 reads SGHNT; CDR2 reads YENEEA. Trimming at V came to 5 bases and at J to 10 bases, leaving 11 bases not matched to a gene.

This sequence joins TRBV29-1 and TRBJ2-3, with a weak D call TRBD2 (7 bases). This CDR3 is built from 12 residues. CDR1 is SQVTM, CDR2 ANQGSEA, per germline. Trimming cost V 8 bases and J 6 bases, with 15 bases left between them. CDR3 amino acids: CSFWGGGDTQYF. DNA for the CDR3: TGCAGCTTCTGGGGGGGCGGGGATACGCAGTATTTT.

This clonotype was seen repeatedly, ten times or more. J is TRBJ2-2 and V is TRBV28; TRBD1 is a possible D gene (5 bases). Germline CDR1 and CDR2: MDHEN and SYDVKM. Trimming left V 3 bases short and J 4 bases short, with 12 bases between. CDR3 length: 15 residues. CDR3 in amino acids: CASSLVPGSTGELFF. CDR3 sequence (DNA): TGTGCCAGCAGTTTGGTTCCAGGGTCCACCGGGGAGCTGTTTTTT. The full variable domain, with the rest looked up from reference TRBV28 and TRBJ2-2, is DVKVTQSSRYLVKRTGEKVFLECVQDMDHENMFWYRQDPGLGLRLIYFSYDVKMKEKGDIPEGYSVSREKKERFSLILESASTNQTSMYLCASSLVPGSTGELFFGEGSRLTVL.